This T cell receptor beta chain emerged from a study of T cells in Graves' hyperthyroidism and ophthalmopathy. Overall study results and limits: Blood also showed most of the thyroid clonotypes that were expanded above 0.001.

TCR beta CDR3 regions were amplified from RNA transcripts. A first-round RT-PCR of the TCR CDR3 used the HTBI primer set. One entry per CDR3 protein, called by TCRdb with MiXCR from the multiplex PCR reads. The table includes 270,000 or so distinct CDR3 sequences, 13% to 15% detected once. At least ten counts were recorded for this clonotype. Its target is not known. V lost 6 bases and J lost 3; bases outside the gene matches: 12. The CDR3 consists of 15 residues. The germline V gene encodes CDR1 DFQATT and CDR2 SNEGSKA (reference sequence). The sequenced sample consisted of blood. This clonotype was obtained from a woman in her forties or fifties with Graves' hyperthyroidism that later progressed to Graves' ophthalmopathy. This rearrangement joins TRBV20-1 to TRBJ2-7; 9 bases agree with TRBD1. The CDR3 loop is CSAARGGTGNYEQYF. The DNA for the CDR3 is TGCAGTGCCGCCAGGGGTGGGACAGGGAACTACGAGCAGTACTTC.